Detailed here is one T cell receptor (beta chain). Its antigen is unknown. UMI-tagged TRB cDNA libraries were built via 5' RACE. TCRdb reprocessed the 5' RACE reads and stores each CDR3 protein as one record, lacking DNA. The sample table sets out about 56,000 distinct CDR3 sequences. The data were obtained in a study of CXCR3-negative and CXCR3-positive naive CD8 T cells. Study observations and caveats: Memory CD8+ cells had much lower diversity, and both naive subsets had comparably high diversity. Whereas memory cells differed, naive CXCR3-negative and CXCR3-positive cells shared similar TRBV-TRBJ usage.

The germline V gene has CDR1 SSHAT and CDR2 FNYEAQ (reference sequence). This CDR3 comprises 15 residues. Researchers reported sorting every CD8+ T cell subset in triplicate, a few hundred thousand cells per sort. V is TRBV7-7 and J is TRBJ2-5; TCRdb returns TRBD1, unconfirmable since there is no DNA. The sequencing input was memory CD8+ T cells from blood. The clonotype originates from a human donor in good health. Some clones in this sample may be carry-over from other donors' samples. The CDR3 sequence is CASSLSGGAQETQYF.